A selection of T cell receptor beta chains follows, all from one sample in a study of CD8 T cells in ankylosing spondylitis. In TCRdb, the 5' RACE reads were re-called with MiXCR into one record per CDR3 protein. The profile shows approximately 200,000 distinct CDR3 sequences, 10% to 15% of them singletons. Sequences were obtained from blood, either unsorted or a sorted T cell fraction (not recorded which). Receptors were obtained from a female donor with ankylosing spondylitis or in good health (not recorded which). Each CDR3 is given with its conserved first and last residue. The D gene is left open where the match is weak. Clone size is shown for a subset of rows, as once, few, many or a class of expanded clone.

>TRBJ2-4|.|17|TRBV7-9|.
TGTGCCAGCAGCTACCCTACAGGGAGCGGCGGCGAAAACATTCAGTACTTC
CASSYPTGSGGENIQYF
>TRBJ1-1|.|15|TRBV6-2/TRBV6-3|many
TGTGCCAGCAGTTACTCTGGCAGACGGAACACTGAAGCTTTCTTT
CASSYSGRRNTEAFF
>TRBJ2-5|.|12|TRBV5-4|.
TGTGCCAGCAGCTGGTCCTCAGAGACCCAGTACTTC
CASSWSSETQYF
>TRBJ2-5|TRBD1|14|TRBV7-2|many
TGTGCCAGCAGCTACGACAGGGTCCAAGAGACCCAGTACTTC
CASSYDRVQETQYF
>TRBJ2-1|TRBD2|16|TRBV6-2/TRBV6-3|many
TGTGCCAGCACCCTCATTAGCGGGGGGGAAATCAATGAGCAGTTCTTC
CASTLISGGEINEQFF
>TRBJ1-3|.|15|TRBV7-3|many
TGTGCCAGCAGCTTTTCAGGGAACGCCGGAAACACCATATATTTT
CASSFSGNAGNTIYF
>TRBJ2-1|TRBD2|15|TRBV29-1|many
TGCAGCGTTGAGACTGGGCTAGCGGGGTGGAATGAGCAGTTCTTC
CSVETGLAGWNEQFF
>TRBJ2-7|.|10|TRBV29-1|many
TGCAGCGTAAGCGGTAACGAGCAGTACTTC
CSVSGNEQYF
>TRBJ1-1|.|14|TRBV7-2|.
TGTGCCAGCAGCTTGTCTGGGGCCAACACTGAAGCTTTCTTT
CASSLSGANTEAFF
>TRBJ2-2|TRBD2|16|TRBV20-1|.
TGCAGTGCTAGAGGGTCCCTAGCGGGAGCCCCCGGGGAGCTGTTTTTT
CSARGSLAGAPGELFF
>TRBJ2-6|.|18|TRBV12-3/TRBV12-4|few
TGTGCCAGCAGTTTATACGAGCGGGCAAACTCTGGGGCCAACGTCCTGACTTTC
CASSLYERANSGANVLTF
>TRBJ1-2|.|15|TRBV24-1|many
TGTGCCACCAGTGATTCGACCTCCCTATCGAATGGCTACACCTTC
CATSDSTSLSNGYTF
>TRBJ2-1|.|14|TRBV5-1|many
TGTGCCAGCAGTTTAACTGGGTCCTACAATGAGCAGTTCTTC
CASSLTGSYNEQFF
>TRBJ2-7|TRBD2|17|TRBV7-8|.
TGTGCCAGCAGCTTAGCGGGACTAGCGGGTACCTCCTACGAGCAGTACTTC
CASSLAGLAGTSYEQYF
>TRBJ2-1|.|15|TRBV7-2|many
TGTGCCAGCAGATATAAAACGTCCTCCTACAATGAGCAGTTCTTC
CASRYKTSSYNEQFF
>TRBJ2-7|.|16|TRBV27|many
TGTGCCAGCAGTTTATCGAAGGGTGGGGGCATCTACGAGCAGTACTTC
CASSLSKGGGIYEQYF
>TRBJ2-3|.|14|TRBV6-2/TRBV6-3|many
TGTGCCAGCACGGAGTCGGGATTGGTAAATACGCAGTATTTT
CASTESGLVNTQYF
>TRBJ1-1|.|12|TRBV20-1|many
TGCAGTGCTAGGAGCGGATACACTGAAGCTTTCTTT
CSARSGYTEAFF
>TRBJ2-7|.|15|TRBV29-1|many
TGCAGCGTTTCCTTAAGTTTCGAAGACTTTTACGAGCAGTACTTC
CSVSLSFEDFYEQYF
>TRBJ2-7|.|15|TRBV5-1|few
TGCGCCAGCAGCTTCTCGGCAGGGATCGCCTACGAGCAGTACTTC
CASSFSAGIAYEQYF
>TRBJ2-2|.|15|TRBV7-3|.
TGTGCCAGCAGCCCTCTCGCCGAGAACACCGGGGAGCTGTTTTTT
CASSPLAENTGELFF
>TRBJ1-5|TRBD1|14|TRBV3-1|many
TGTGCCAGCAGCCTGGGACAGGGGGGACAGCCCCAGCATTTT
CASSLGQGGQPQHF
>TRBJ2-2|.|14|TRBV5-1|many
TGCGCCAGCAGCTTCAGCCGCCTCGGAGGGGAGCTGTTTTTT
CASSFSRLGGELFF
>TRBJ2-1|.|15|TRBV7-2|many
TGTGCCAGCAGCTCGACTGATGGGCCCCTAAACGAGCAGTTCTTC
CASSSTDGPLNEQFF
>TRBJ2-2|.|14|TRBV27|many
TGTGCCAGCAGGAGGGGGTTTGACACCGGGGAGCTGTTTTTT
CASRRGFDTGELFF
>TRBJ2-3|.|14|TRBV11-2|.
TGTGCCAGCAGCCCTCTGTTTGGCACAGATACGCAGTATTTT
CASSPLFGTDTQYF
>TRBJ2-7|.|15|TRBV9|many
TGTGCCAGCAGCCCATCTACCGGGATCACCTACGAGCAGTACTTC
CASSPSTGITYEQYF
>TRBJ2-3|.|17|TRBV21-1|many
TGTGCCAGCAGCAAACGATACTGGGACAGATACACAGATACGCAGTATTTT
CASSKRYWDRYTDTQYF
>TRBJ1-1|TRBD1|15|TRBV6-4|many
TGTGCCAGCAGTACGAACAGGGGTTTGAGCACTGAAGCTTTCTTT
CASSTNRGLSTEAFF
>TRBJ2-3|.|14|TRBV7-9|many
TGTGCCAGCAGCTCCACCTCCCCGGGACACCGTTCGTATTTT
CASSSTSPGHRSYF
>TRBJ2-5|.|11|TRBV29-1|few
TGCAGCGTTGAAGCCCAAGAGACCCAGTACTTC
CSVEAQETQYF
>TRBJ2-2|.|15|TRBV24-1|few
TGTGCCACCAGTGAACTACAGGGGAACACCGGGGAGCTGTTTTTT
CATSELQGNTGELFF
>TRBJ2-1|.|14|TRBV12-3/TRBV12-4|.
TGTGCCAGCGACCAGGGATCAGCTTACAATGAGCAGTTCTTC
CASDQGSAYNEQFF
>TRBJ2-2|.|12|TRBV12-3/TRBV12-4|many
TGTATCACAGGGTTATCCACCGGGGAGCTGTTTTTT
CITGLSTGELFF
>TRBJ2-3|.|13|TRBV25-1|many
TGTGCCAGCGGGGACGTGGTCACAGATACGCAGTATTTT
CASGDVVTDTQYF
>TRBJ2-4|.|17|TRBV12-3/TRBV12-4|many
TGTGCCAGCAGTTTAGCGGTGGGACTCCTGGCCAAAAACATTCAGTACTTC
CASSLAVGLLAKNIQYF
>TRBJ2-1|.|15|TRBV20-1|.
TGCAGTGCTAGAGGGGCCGGGAAAAGGGGGAATGAGCAGTTCTTC
CSARGAGKRGNEQFF
>TRBJ2-7|.|13|TRBV7-9|many
TGTGCCAGCAGCACCGGGACAACTTACGAGCAGTACTTC
CASSTGTTYEQYF
>TRBJ1-4|.|15|TRBV14|few
TGTACCAGCAGCCGGGGGCTACGAACTAATGAAAAACTGTTTTTT
CTSSRGLRTNEKLFF
>TRBJ2-7|TRBD1|15|TRBV4-1|.
TGCGCCAGCAGCCAAGCCGCGGACAGGAGATACGAGCAGTACTTC
CASSQAADRRYEQYF
>TRBJ1-4|TRBD1|14|TRBV7-2|few
TGTGCCAGCAGCTTCCGGGACAGGGGTGAAAAACTGTTTTTT
CASSFRDRGEKLFF
>TRBJ2-5|.|14|TRBV20-1|few
TGCAGTGCTAGAGGGGGTCTAGCTATGGAGACCCAGTACTTC
CSARGGLAMETQYF
>TRBJ2-2|TRBD2|17|TRBV20-1|.
TGCTGTGCTAGAGAAATGACTAGCCAAAGGTACACCGGGGAGCTGTTTTTT
CCAREMTSQRYTGELFF
>TRBJ1-5|.|12|TRBV27|.
TGTGCCAGCAGTGAAGTTAATCAGCCCCAGCATTTT
CASSEVNQPQHF
>TRBJ2-7|.|12|TRBV4-1|many
TGCGCCAGCAGAGGCGCCACCTACGAGCAGTACTTC
CASRGATYEQYF
>TRBJ1-1|.|13|TRBV12-3/TRBV12-4|many
TGTGCCAGCAGTTTTATGGGGCAGACTGAAGCTTTCTTT
CASSFMGQTEAFF
>TRBJ2-1|TRBD2|16|TRBV27|few
TGTGCCAGCAACCCGACTAGCGGGAGGTGGGACAATGAGCAGTTCTTC
CASNPTSGRWDNEQFF
>TRBJ1-6|.|14|TRBV12-3/TRBV12-4|many
TGTGCCAGCAGTCCTTGGGAGGGGCAATCACCCCTCCACTTT
CASSPWEGQSPLHF
>TRBJ2-7|TRBD1|15|TRBV10-3|many
TGTGCCATCAGTTCCTCCGGGACAGGCACTTACGAGCAGTACTTC
CAISSSGTGTYEQYF
>TRBJ1-2|.|12|TRBV19|many
TGTGCCAGTAGGGGGCCGGACTATGGCTACACCTTC
CASRGPDYGYTF
>TRBJ2-3|.|15|TRBV12-3/TRBV12-4|few
TGTGCCAGCAGTCTCAGGGCGGCCCCGCGGGATACGCAGTATTTT
CASSLRAAPRDTQYF
>TRBJ2-3|.|14|TRBV11-2|many
TGTGCCAGCAGCTTATTACGAAGCACAGATACGCAGTATTTT
CASSLLRSTDTQYF
>TRBJ2-7|.|15|TRBV20-1|many
TGCAGTGCTAGAGTGGGCAGGCGGAACTCCTACGAGCAGTACTTC
CSARVGRRNSYEQYF
>TRBJ2-3|.|14|TRBV5-1|many
TGCGCCAGCAGCTTGGCCCCCCCTCCAGATACGCAGTATTTT
CASSLAPPPDTQYF
>TRBJ2-1|TRBD2|17|TRBV25-1|few
TGTGCCAGCGGGGCAACTAGCGGGAGGGGATACTACAATGAGCAGTTCTTC
CASGATSGRGYYNEQFF
>TRBJ2-7|TRBD2|16|TRBV20-1|many
TGCAGTGCTAGCCTCTCAAGACTAGCTGAACTTTACGAGCAGTACTTC
CSASLSRLAELYEQYF
>TRBJ2-7|TRBD1|14|TRBV3-1|many
TGTGCCAGCAGCCCCGGACAGGGAGTGGGCGAGCAGTACTTC
CASSPGQGVGEQYF
>TRBJ2-3|.|12|TRBV12-3/TRBV12-4|.
TGTGCCAGCAGGGGGGGAGTGGTTACGCAGTATTTT
CASRGGVVTQYF
>TRBJ1-6|TRBD1|14|TRBV29-1|many
TGCAGCGCGACTTTGGGACAGGGGAATTCACCCCTCCACTTT
CSATLGQGNSPLHF
>TRBJ2-6|.|14|TRBV29-1|few
TGCAGCGTTCGAGGTACCACTGGGGCCAACGTCCTGACTTTC
CSVRGTTGANVLTF